What follows are 14 T cell receptor beta chains derived from one specimen sequenced in a study of chemoradiotherapy in HPV16-positive cancers. Generated by immunoSEQ multiplex PCR, the TCRdb table keeps only in-frame clones and is missing some. Of 25,000 to 35,000 clones in the sample, around 93% were seen once. Source: blood, taken from a patient who underwent chemoradiotherapy. The source of these receptors is a human donor with HPV-associated anogenital cancer.

This chain uses TRBV2 with TRBJ2-5; 8 nucleotides line up with TRBD2. The CDR3 spans 13 residues. The junction had 3 bases not matched to a gene; V was cut back by 7 bases and J by 2 bases. Germline assignment: CDR1 SNHLY and CDR2 FYNNEI. CDR3 DNA: TGTGCCAGCAAAGGCGGGAGGCAAGAGACCCAGTACTTC. It translates to CASKGGRQETQYF.

The genes are TRBV19 and TRBJ2-3; D remains unclear. The CDR3 consists of 13 residues. Germline CDR1 and CDR2: LNHDA and SQIVND (reference sequence). The V end was cut by 5 bases, the J end by 1 base, with 7 bases between. CDR3 region: CASSLTRTDTQYF. The CDR3 bases are TGTGCCAGTAGTCTCACTCGCACAGATACGCAGTATTTT.

The chain combines TRBV11-2 with TRBJ2-7; D call uncertain. This CDR3 is built from 14 residues. The germline V gene encodes CDR1 SGHAT and CDR2 FQNNGV. The V and J ends lost 6 bases and 6 bases respectively, with 18 bases between them. CDR3 DNA: TGTGCCAGCAGGCTGGCAGGTGACTTAGCCGAGCAGTACTTC. Translated, it gives CASRLAGDLAEQYF.

The chain uses TRBV28 and TRBJ2-1; D gene uncertain. Germline CDR1 is MDHEN and CDR2 is SYDVKM. The V gene lost 10 bases and the J gene lost 4 bases, with 17 bases spanning the gap. There are 14 residues in the CDR3. This chain's CDR3 is CATCGNQPYNEQFF. Written as DNA, the CDR3 is TGTGCCACCTGCGGCAACCAACCTTACAATGAGCAGTTCTTC.

V and J are TRBV6-6 and TRBJ1-2; possibly TRBD1 for D (6 bases). V lost 0 bases and J lost 7, with 9 bases in between. This CDR3 contains 13 residues. Germline V gene lookup returns CDR1 MNHNY and CDR2 SVGAGI (reference sequence). The CDR3 bases are TGTGCCAGCAGTTACTCGCAGGGGAGTGGCTACACCTTC. Its protein product is CASSYSQGSGYTF.

This chain joins TRBV5-4 and TRBJ2-3; TRBD2 matches 9 bases. This CDR3 is built from 16 residues. Trimming took 4 bases from V and 0 from J; bases not matched to a gene: 6. The germline V gene encodes CDR1 SGHNT and CDR2 YYREEE (reference sequence). This CDR3 reads CASSGTSRPSTDTQYF. The CDR3 DNA reads as TGTGCCAGCAGCGGGACTAGCAGACCTAGCACAGATACGCAGTATTTT. The full variable domain, with the rest looked up from reference TRBV5-4 and TRBJ2-3, is ETGVTQSPTHLIKTRGQQVTLRCSSQSGHNTVSWYQQALGQGPQFIFQYYREEENGRGNFPPRFSGLQFPNYSSELNVNALELDDSALYLCASSGTSRPSTDTQYFGPGTRLTVL.

This clone turned up a few times. V is TRBV19 and J is TRBJ2-1, with D unclear. V gave up 5 bases and J gave up 3 bases, with 8 bases separating them. Germline lookup yields CDR1 LNHDA and CDR2 SQIVND (reference sequence). The CDR3 covers 13 residues. The chain's CDR3 is CASSDGGYNEQFF. CDR3 DNA sequence: TGTGCCAGTAGTGACGGTGGCTACAATGAGCAGTTCTTC.

The chain recombines TRBV2 with TRBJ1-1; TRBD1 is a possible D gene (6 bases). The CDR3 loop spans 13 amino acids. The germline CDR1 and CDR2 sequences are SNHLY and FYNNEI. V lost 5 bases and J lost 3, with 10 bases in between. For the CDR3, the DNA is TGTGCCAGCAGTTTACAGGGCTACACTGAAGCTTTCTTT. It translates to CASSLQGYTEAFF. The full variable domain, rest sourced from reference TRBV2 and TRBJ1-1, is EPEVTQTPSHQVTQMGQEVILRCVPISNHLYFYWYRQILGQKVEFLVSFYNNEISEKSEIFDDQFSVERPDGSNFTLKIRSTKLEDSAMYFCASSLQGYTEAFFGQGTRLTVV.

This chain connects TRBV9 to TRBJ1-2; D is uncertain. This CDR3 comprises 17 residues. The V gene lost 4 bases and the J gene lost 0 bases, with 19 bases spanning the gap. Germline CDR1 is SGDLS and CDR2 is YYNGEE. CDR3 nucleotides: TGTGCCAGCAGCACCCCCGAAACAGCCCTACCTAACTATGGCTACACCTTC. It encodes CASSTPETALPNYGYTF.

This chain uses TRBV5-4 with TRBJ2-3, with D possibly TRBD2 on 6 matching bases. Germline V gene sequence: CDR1 SGHNT, CDR2 YYREEE (reference sequence). V was shortened by 4 bases and J by 2 bases, with 17 bases between the two germline ends. The CDR3 has 16 amino acids. The CDR3 DNA is TGTGCCAGCAGCAGAAGGGACTTTGGATTCACAGATACGCAGTATTTT. Its translation is CASSRRDFGFTDTQYF.

V gene TRBV28 combines with J gene TRBJ2-1; no clear D gene. This CDR3 spans 13 amino acids. V was clipped by 5 bases and J by 6 bases, with 11 bases between them. From germline, CDR1 is MDHEN and CDR2 SYDVKM. Here the CDR3 DNA reads TGTGCCAGCAGTGTGCCCGGCCTCAATGAGCAGTTCTTC. The encoded protein is CASSVPGLNEQFF.

Notes on this clone: The missing conserved phenylalanine or tryptophan at the end of this CDR3 makes a read error likely. The chain uses TRBV28 and TRBJ1-1, with D perhaps matching TRBD1 (6 bases). V dropped 7 bases and J dropped 4 bases, with 19 bases sitting between them. The CDR3 is made up of 15 amino acids. The germline CDR1 and CDR2 sequences are MDHEN and SYDVKM. CDR3 coding DNA: TGTGCCAGCATCCAAGGGGGGGGCGCGGGCACTGAAGCTTTCCTT. This sequence encodes CASIQGGGAGTEAFL.

The J gene is TRBJ2-6, the V gene TRBV7-6, with D unresolved. Looked up from germline, CDR1 is SGHVS and CDR2 is FNYEAQ. Trimming left V 4 bases short and J 2 bases short, with 6 bases between. The CDR3 extends over 14 amino acids. Here the CDR3 DNA reads TGTGCCAGCAGCTCTAGTCCTGGGGCCAACGTCCTGACTTTC. It is translated as CASSSSPGANVLTF.

The V and J genes are TRBV6-5 and TRBJ2-7; TRBD2 is a possible D gene (5 bases). CDR1 MNHEY and CDR2 SVGAGI come from the germline V gene. The CDR3 has 13 residues. V was pared by 0 bases and J by 2 bases, with 5 bases between. CDR3 sequence: CASSYSRAYEQYF. The DNA for the CDR3 is TGTGCCAGCAGTTACTCGAGGGCCTACGAGCAGTACTTC.